Described below is a single T cell receptor beta chain sequence and its context. The data originate from a study of blood T cell repertoires in COVID-19. V dropped 4 bases and J dropped 7; count of bases not matched to a gene: 11. The CDR3 has 15 residues. From germline, CDR1 is MDHEN and CDR2 SYDVKM. The method was immunoSEQ multiplex PCR; TCRdb's version includes in-frame clones alone and lacks a portion of them. This table has about 98,000 clones, just under 95% appearing once. V and J are TRBV28 and TRBJ1-2, with 8 positions matching TRBD1. The sample comprised peripheral blood. The receptor was isolated from a woman in her 50s with COVID-19, enrolled during active disease. CDR3 bases: TGTGCCAGCAGTTCCTACTCACCAGGGGGCGGTGGCTACACCTTC. As protein: CASSSYSPGGGGYTF.